Listed below are T cell receptor beta chains from one sample, sequenced in a study of blood T cell repertoires in COVID-19. TCRdb's table, derived via immunoSEQ multiplex PCR, lists solely in-frame clones and lacks some. The sample carries about 270,000 clones, roughly nine tenths recorded once. Material: PBMCs or T cells enriched from blood (not recorded which). These receptors came from a woman younger than 30 who had recovered from COVID-19. The CDR3 runs from the conserved cysteine through the conserved F or W. The D gene is left open where the match is weak. Rows give clone size only sometimes, using once, few, many, or a class for an expanded clone.

d_gene: NA; len: 13; j_gene: TRBJ1-1; abundance: NA; v_gene: TRBV15; CDR3nt: TGTGCCACCAGCAGAGAGTTGACAGGTGAAGCTTTCTTT; CDR3aa: CATSRELTGEAFF
d_gene: NA; len: 14; j_gene: TRBJ1-4; abundance: NA; v_gene: TRBV19; CDR3nt: TGTGCCAGTACAGGAACAGACCATAATGAAAAACTGTTTTTT; CDR3aa: CASTGTDHNEKLFF
d_gene: TRBD2; len: 18; j_gene: TRBJ2-4; abundance: NA; v_gene: TRBV9; CDR3nt: TGTGCCAGCAGCGTAGGGCTAGCGGAATCACTAGCCAAAAACATTCAGTACTTC; CDR3aa: CASSVGLAESLAKNIQYF
d_gene: NA; len: 17; j_gene: TRBJ2-7; abundance: NA; v_gene: TRBV27; CDR3nt: TGTGCCAGCAGGGGCACGCCCCGGGCCCTCACGGGCGGGGAGCAGTACTTC; CDR3aa: CASRGTPRALTGGEQYF
d_gene: NA; len: 14; j_gene: TRBJ2-2; abundance: once; v_gene: TRBV6-2/TRBV6-3; CDR3nt: TGTGCCAGCAGCCCAGGGGGGGAGATCGGGGAGCTGTTTTTT; CDR3aa: CASSPGGEIGELFF
d_gene: NA; len: 13; j_gene: TRBJ2-7; abundance: NA; v_gene: TRBV30; CDR3nt: TGTGCCGGGGGACACGAGAGCTCCTACGAGCAGTACTTC; CDR3aa: CAGGHESSYEQYF
d_gene: NA; len: 14; j_gene: TRBJ1-3; abundance: NA; v_gene: TRBV4-1; CDR3nt: TGCGCCAGCAGCCAAGATACAGCTGGAAACACCATATATTTT; CDR3aa: CASSQDTAGNTIYF
d_gene: TRBD1; len: 15; j_gene: TRBJ1-1; abundance: NA; v_gene: TRBV25-1; CDR3nt: TGTGCCAGCAGTGAATGGAGGGGGCAAGACACTGAAGCTTTCTTT; CDR3aa: CASSEWRGQDTEAFF
d_gene: TRBD1; len: 16; j_gene: TRBJ1-6; abundance: NA; v_gene: TRBV5-1; CDR3nt: TGCGCCAGCAGCTATTCGGGACAGATCTATAATTCACCCCTCCACTTT; CDR3aa: CASSYSGQIYNSPLHF
d_gene: TRBD2; len: 15; j_gene: TRBJ2-5; abundance: NA; v_gene: TRBV14; CDR3nt: TGTGCCAGCAGCCTCCTCGGGGGGAGTGGGGAGACCCAGTACTTC; CDR3aa: CASSLLGGSGETQYF
d_gene: NA; len: 16; j_gene: TRBJ2-1; abundance: NA; v_gene: TRBV28; CDR3nt: TGTGCCAGCAGTTTATTACAGGGTCCAGCCTACAATGAGCAGTTCTTC; CDR3aa: CASSLLQGPAYNEQFF
d_gene: NA; len: 16; j_gene: TRBJ1-4; abundance: NA; v_gene: TRBV3-1/TRBV3-2; CDR3nt: TGTGCCAGCAGCCATCGGGACACTCCAACTAATGAAAAACTGTTTTTT; CDR3aa: CASSHRDTPTNEKLFF
d_gene: TRBD1; len: 17; j_gene: TRBJ1-3; abundance: NA; v_gene: TRBV2; CDR3nt: TGTGCCAGCAGCATGTGGACAGGGGGCGGCTCTGGAAACACCATATATTTT; CDR3aa: CASSMWTGGGSGNTIYF
d_gene: NA; len: 16; j_gene: TRBJ1-1; abundance: NA; v_gene: TRBV21-1; CDR3nt: TGTGCCAGCAGCAAAACCAGAGGACAGTGGGTCACTGAAGCTTTCTTT; CDR3aa: CASSKTRGQWVTEAFF
d_gene: TRBD2; len: 16; j_gene: TRBJ2-1; abundance: NA; v_gene: TRBV6-6; CDR3nt: TGTGCCAGCAGTTACTTGACTAGCGGGGGGTACAATGAGCAGTTCTTC; CDR3aa: CASSYLTSGGYNEQFF
d_gene: TRBD1; len: 14; j_gene: TRBJ2-7; abundance: once; v_gene: TRBV19; CDR3nt: TGTGCCAGTAGTACCGGACAGGGAAGCTACGAGCAGTACTTC; CDR3aa: CASSTGQGSYEQYF
d_gene: TRBD1; len: 15; j_gene: TRBJ2-3; abundance: NA; v_gene: TRBV2; CDR3nt: TGTGCCAGCACCTCGAACAGGGGGAGCACAGATACGCAGTATTTT; CDR3aa: CASTSNRGSTDTQYF
d_gene: TRBD2; len: 16; j_gene: TRBJ2-3; abundance: NA; v_gene: TRBV3-1/TRBV3-2; CDR3nt: TGTGCCAGCAGCTCCAAAGCTAGCGGTTGGACAGATACGCAGTATTTT; CDR3aa: CASSSKASGWTDTQYF
d_gene: NA; len: 15; j_gene: TRBJ1-5; abundance: NA; v_gene: TRBV2; CDR3nt: TGTGCCAGCAGCGGAGAGACAGGTTTGAGTCAGCCCCAGCATTTT; CDR3aa: CASSGETGLSQPQHF
d_gene: TRBD1; len: 13; j_gene: TRBJ1-2; abundance: once; v_gene: TRBV7-9; CDR3nt: TGTGCCAGCAGCACCCTTGAGGGGGCTGGCTACACCTTC; CDR3aa: CASSTLEGAGYTF
d_gene: TRBD1; len: 16; j_gene: TRBJ1-1; abundance: NA; v_gene: TRBV28; CDR3nt: TGTGCCAGCAGTCCAAAGACAGGGGGCCGGAACACTGAAGCTTTCTTT; CDR3aa: CASSPKTGGRNTEAFF
d_gene: TRBD2; len: 15; j_gene: TRBJ2-1; abundance: few; v_gene: TRBV3-1/TRBV3-2; CDR3nt: TGTGCCAGCAGCCAAGTCTCTAGCGGGGGCTATGAGCAGTTCTTC; CDR3aa: CASSQVSSGGYEQFF
d_gene: TRBD2; len: 14; j_gene: TRBJ2-1; abundance: NA; v_gene: TRBV27; CDR3nt: TGTGCCAGCAGACCGCTGGGGGGGTACAATGAGCAGTTCTTC; CDR3aa: CASRPLGGYNEQFF
d_gene: NA; len: 16; j_gene: TRBJ2-1; abundance: NA; v_gene: TRBV7-9; CDR3nt: TGTGCCAGCAGCTTCCCCGGCGGGGTGAAGTACAATGAGCAGTTCTTC; CDR3aa: CASSFPGGVKYNEQFF
d_gene: NA; len: 16; j_gene: TRBJ2-6; abundance: NA; v_gene: TRBV7-9; CDR3nt: TGTGCCAGCAGCTTAGTCCAGTACTCTGGGGCCAACGTCCTGACTTTC; CDR3aa: CASSLVQYSGANVLTF
d_gene: TRBD2; len: 18; j_gene: TRBJ2-5; abundance: NA; v_gene: TRBV11-2; CDR3nt: TGTGCCAGCAGCTTAGGCCCTATCCGACTAGCGGGAGGGGAGACCCAGTACTTC; CDR3aa: CASSLGPIRLAGGETQYF
d_gene: TRBD1; len: 14; j_gene: TRBJ1-1; abundance: NA; v_gene: TRBV15; CDR3nt: TGTGCCACCAGCCGACGGACAGGGAACACTGAAGCTTTCTTT; CDR3aa: CATSRRTGNTEAFF
d_gene: NA; len: 15; j_gene: TRBJ2-7; abundance: NA; v_gene: TRBV6-5; CDR3nt: TGTGCCAGCAGACTATCCAGCGGCAATACCTACGAGCAGTACTTC; CDR3aa: CASRLSSGNTYEQYF
d_gene: TRBD1; len: 15; j_gene: TRBJ2-3; abundance: NA; v_gene: TRBV5-8; CDR3nt: TGTGCCAGCAGCTTGGTGGGGACAGGGACAGATACGCAGTATTTT; CDR3aa: CASSLVGTGTDTQYF
d_gene: NA; len: 15; j_gene: TRBJ1-6; abundance: NA; v_gene: TRBV9; CDR3nt: TGTGCCAGCAGCCCCTTGCGGGCCGGCAATTCACCCCTCCACTTT; CDR3aa: CASSPLRAGNSPLHF
d_gene: TRBD1; len: 14; j_gene: TRBJ2-7; abundance: NA; v_gene: TRBV6-5; CDR3nt: TGTGCCAGCAAAACTGGACAGGGCTCCTACGAGCAGTACTTC; CDR3aa: CASKTGQGSYEQYF
d_gene: TRBD1; len: 14; j_gene: TRBJ2-1; abundance: NA; v_gene: TRBV11-3; CDR3nt: TGTGCCAGCAGCTTAGGGGACAGCCGCAATGAGCAGTTCTTC; CDR3aa: CASSLGDSRNEQFF
d_gene: NA; len: 14; j_gene: TRBJ2-7; abundance: NA; v_gene: TRBV28; CDR3nt: TGTGCCAGCAGTTCGGACAGTTCGGCCTACGAGCAGTACTTC; CDR3aa: CASSSDSSAYEQYF
d_gene: NA; len: 15; j_gene: TRBJ2-1; abundance: NA; v_gene: TRBV3-1/TRBV3-2; CDR3nt: TGTGCCAGCAGCTCCAGACTAGGGCTAGGGAATGAGCAGTTCTTC; CDR3aa: CASSSRLGLGNEQFF
d_gene: TRBD2; len: 15; j_gene: TRBJ2-5; abundance: NA; v_gene: TRBV14; CDR3nt: TGTGCCAGCAGTCCGCCGGGACTAGGGCAAGAGACCCAGTACTTC; CDR3aa: CASSPPGLGQETQYF
d_gene: NA; len: 13; j_gene: TRBJ1-3; abundance: NA; v_gene: TRBV3-1/TRBV3-2; CDR3nt: TGTGCCAGCAGCCAAATGCCAGCGAACACCATATATTTT; CDR3aa: CASSQMPANTIYF
d_gene: TRBD1; len: 18; j_gene: TRBJ2-7; abundance: NA; v_gene: TRBV28; CDR3nt: TGTGCCAGCAGTTCCACTCGTGGTCAGGACAGGGGGCTCGACGAGCAGTACTTC; CDR3aa: CASSSTRGQDRGLDEQYF
d_gene: TRBD1; len: 13; j_gene: TRBJ2-7; abundance: NA; v_gene: TRBV7-9; CDR3nt: TGTGCCAGCAGCTTCACAGGGGGCAGCGAGCAGTACTTC; CDR3aa: CASSFTGGSEQYF
d_gene: TRBD1; len: 15; j_gene: TRBJ1-4; abundance: once; v_gene: TRBV5-1; CDR3nt: TGCGCCAGCAGCTTGGCCGAGACAGGGTTTGAAAAACTGTTTTTT; CDR3aa: CASSLAETGFEKLFF
d_gene: TRBD2; len: 17; j_gene: TRBJ2-1; abundance: NA; v_gene: TRBV4-1; CDR3nt: TGCGCCAGCAGCCAAGATACATTTAGCGGGACTTACAATGAGCAGTTCTTC; CDR3aa: CASSQDTFSGTYNEQFF
d_gene: TRBD1; len: 14; j_gene: TRBJ1-5; abundance: NA; v_gene: TRBV28; CDR3nt: TGTGCCAGCAGTTTAACAGGGGTACGGCAGCCCCAGCATTTT; CDR3aa: CASSLTGVRQPQHF
d_gene: NA; len: 15; j_gene: TRBJ1-3; abundance: NA; v_gene: TRBV5-1; CDR3nt: TGCGCCAGCAGCTTCTCAACAGGGACTGGAAACACCATATATTTT; CDR3aa: CASSFSTGTGNTIYF
d_gene: TRBD1; len: 17; j_gene: TRBJ2-1; abundance: NA; v_gene: TRBV7-3; CDR3nt: TGTGCCAGCAGCCGTGCTAGGACAGGGAACGTCCTGTCGGAGCAGTTCTTC; CDR3aa: CASSRARTGNVLSEQFF
d_gene: NA; len: 20; j_gene: TRBJ2-2; abundance: NA; v_gene: TRBV24-1; CDR3nt: TGTGCCACCAGTGAAGGAGTGCTCTTCTGGGGCGACGCGAACACCGGGGAGCTGTTTTTT; CDR3aa: CATSEGVLFWGDANTGELFF
d_gene: TRBD1; len: 16; j_gene: TRBJ1-6; abundance: NA; v_gene: TRBV4-2; CDR3nt: TGTGCCAGCAGCCAAACGGCCGGGACAGGGTATTCACCCCTCCACTTT; CDR3aa: CASSQTAGTGYSPLHF
d_gene: TRBD1; len: 15; j_gene: TRBJ1-6; abundance: NA; v_gene: TRBV18; CDR3nt: TGTGCCAGCTCACCAGGACAGGGGTTGAGTTCACCCCTCCACTTT; CDR3aa: CASSPGQGLSSPLHF
d_gene: TRBD2; len: 16; j_gene: TRBJ2-5; abundance: NA; v_gene: TRBV30; CDR3nt: TGTGCCTGGACCCACCATCTGGCTAGCGGGGGGGAGACCCAGTACTTC; CDR3aa: CAWTHHLASGGETQYF
d_gene: TRBD1; len: 15; j_gene: TRBJ1-5; abundance: NA; v_gene: TRBV27; CDR3nt: TGTGCCAGCAGTCCTGGGACAGGGATGGGTCAGCCCCAGCATTTT; CDR3aa: CASSPGTGMGQPQHF
d_gene: TRBD1; len: 14; j_gene: TRBJ2-7; abundance: NA; v_gene: TRBV7-3; CDR3nt: TGTGCCAGCAGCGCGGGACAGGGGGCCTACGAGCAGTACTTC; CDR3aa: CASSAGQGAYEQYF
d_gene: NA; len: 14; j_gene: TRBJ1-1; abundance: once; v_gene: TRBV7-9; CDR3nt: TGTGCCAGCAGTCAATTGGGGAGGAACACTGAAGCTTTCTTT; CDR3aa: CASSQLGRNTEAFF
d_gene: TRBD1; len: 14; j_gene: TRBJ1-4; abundance: NA; v_gene: TRBV3-1/TRBV3-2; CDR3nt: TGTGCCAGCAGCTGGGGACAGGGTAATGAAAAACTGTTTTTT; CDR3aa: CASSWGQGNEKLFF
d_gene: NA; len: 15; j_gene: TRBJ2-7; abundance: once; v_gene: TRBV5-1; CDR3nt: TGCGCCAGCAGCTTGGTGGACAGCAGCTCCTACGAGCAGTACTTC; CDR3aa: CASSLVDSSSYEQYF
d_gene: TRBD1; len: 15; j_gene: TRBJ1-4; abundance: NA; v_gene: TRBV28; CDR3nt: TGTGCCAGCAGTTTGCCCAGGGGGCCGGGCGAAAAACTGTTTTTT; CDR3aa: CASSLPRGPGEKLFF
d_gene: NA; len: 13; j_gene: TRBJ1-1; abundance: NA; v_gene: TRBV10-3; CDR3nt: TGTGCCATCAGTGAGCAGGGCCACACTGAAGCTTTCTTT; CDR3aa: CAISEQGHTEAFF
d_gene: NA; len: 15; j_gene: TRBJ2-1; abundance: NA; v_gene: TRBV4-3; CDR3nt: TGCGCCAGCAGCCAAGAGGCGGGGACGCTTACCGAGCAGTTCTTC; CDR3aa: CASSQEAGTLTEQFF
d_gene: TRBD1; len: 11; j_gene: TRBJ1-2; abundance: NA; v_gene: TRBV20-1; CDR3nt: TGCAGTGCTAGAAACGACAGGGAGTACACCTTC; CDR3aa: CSARNDREYTF
d_gene: NA; len: 14; j_gene: TRBJ1-6; abundance: NA; v_gene: TRBV9; CDR3nt: TGTGCCAGCAGCGGGGGAGGAAGGGGATCACCCCTCCACTTT; CDR3aa: CASSGGGRGSPLHF
d_gene: TRBD2; len: 16; j_gene: TRBJ2-1; abundance: NA; v_gene: TRBV19; CDR3nt: TGTGCCAGTAGTATTCCCTCAGGACTAGCGTACAATGAGCAGTTCTTC; CDR3aa: CASSIPSGLAYNEQFF